A selection of T cell receptor beta chains follows, all from one sample in a study of response to subunit inactivated influenza vaccine. TCRdb called the RT-PCR reads again in MiXCR, with one record for every CDR3 protein. The table has around 490,000 distinct CDR3 sequences, 6.5% to 8% seen once. Sequencing was performed on PBMCs from blood, taken roughly 24 months after vaccination. These receptors all come from a man aged 50 to 69 who received an inactivated influenza vaccine. The CDR3 runs from the conserved cysteine through the conserved F or W. The D gene is left open where the match is weak. The size entry is marked missing in some rows and otherwise reads once, few, many or a size class.

many | TRBJ2-7 | TRBV4-3 | . | TGCGCCAGCAGCCATTCGACATACTCCTACGAGCAGTACTTC | CASSHSTYSYEQYF
many | TRBJ2-1 | TRBV7-2 | TRBD2 | TGTGCCAGCAGCTTAGGGCTAGCGGGAGGCAGGGTCAATGAGCAGTTCTTC | CASSLGLAGGRVNEQFF
few | TRBJ2-4 | TRBV7-2 | . | TGTGCCAGCAGCTTTGCAGGGGTAGTAGCCAAAAACATTCAGTACTTC | CASSFAGVVAKNIQYF
. | TRBJ1-2 | TRBV10-3 | TRBD1 | TGTGCCATCAGGGAAGACTTGGGACAGGGGTACTATGGCTACACCTTC | CAIREDLGQGYYGYTF
many | TRBJ2-1 | TRBV29-1 | . | TGCAGCGTCGCTACTAAGCTTACCAATGAGCAGTTCTTC | CSVATKLTNEQFF
. | TRBJ2-7 | TRBV5-1 | . | TGCGCCAGCAGCTTGACCAGAGAAGGTGAGCAGTACTTC | CASSLTREGEQYF
many | TRBJ2-1 | TRBV5-1 | TRBD1 | TGCGCCAGCGGACCAACCGGGACAGGGATTGTCAATGAGCAGTTCTTC | CASGPTGTGIVNEQFF
. | TRBJ2-2 | TRBV12-3/TRBV12-4 | . | TGTGCCAGCACCTGGGGTTACGCGAACACCGGGGAGCTGTTTTTT | CASTWGYANTGELFF
few | TRBJ2-5 | TRBV5-5 | . | TGTGCCAGCACCAGGGAGGGACAAACAGAAGAGACCCAGTACTTC | CASTREGQTEETQYF
. | TRBJ2-1 | TRBV27 | TRBD2 | TGTGCCAGCAGTTCCTCTCTAGCGGGAGACAACAATGAGCAGTTCTTC | CASSSSLAGDNNEQFF
many | TRBJ2-7 | TRBV12-3/TRBV12-4 | . | TGTGCCAGCAGCAGCTCTTATCCGGGAAAAGGCTACGAGCAGTACTTC | CASSSSYPGKGYEQYF
. | TRBJ2-2 | TRBV5-1 | TRBD1 | TGCGCCAGCAGCTTCCGGGACAGCTCGACCGGGGAGCTGTTTTTT | CASSFRDSSTGELFF
. | TRBJ2-1 | TRBV20-1 | TRBD2 | TGCAGTGCTAGAGATGGTAGCGGGAGGAATGAGCAGTTCTTC | CSARDGSGRNEQFF
many | TRBJ2-5 | TRBV6-1 | TRBD1 | TGTGCCAGCTCGGACAGGGGAGGCGAGACCCAGTACTTC | CASSDRGGETQYF
. | TRBJ2-7 | TRBV6-2/TRBV6-3 | . | TGTGCCATCAGAGGGAGTGGCTCCCACGAGCAGTACTTC | CAIRGSGSHEQYF
. | TRBJ2-1 | TRBV12-3/TRBV12-4 | . | TGTGCCAGCACCCGCAGCGGGCTTGAGAATGAGCAGTTCTTC | CASTRSGLENEQFF
many | TRBJ1-4 | TRBV12-3/TRBV12-4 | . | TGTGCCAGCAGTGGGACATGGGAAAAACTGTTTTTT | CASSGTWEKLFF
many | TRBJ1-2 | TRBV5-1 | . | TGCGCCAGCAGCTTTGCGTCGGGGTTCGTCGGCGGCTACACCTTC | CASSFASGFVGGYTF
few | TRBJ2-3 | TRBV2 | . | TGTGCCAGCAGTGAAGCGACCAGAAAAGATACGCAGTATTTT | CASSEATRKDTQYF
few | TRBJ2-7 | TRBV12-3/TRBV12-4 | . | TGTGCCAGCAGTTTAGGTTTTCTAGCAGCCGAGCAGTACTTC | CASSLGFLAAEQYF
many | TRBJ1-2 | TRBV20-1 | . | TGCAGTGCGGACGGACTGGGACGGCCTAACTATGGCTACACCTTC | CSADGLGRPNYGYTF
. | TRBJ2-7 | TRBV10-3 | TRBD2 | TGTGCCACCCGACTAGCGGGAGTCTACGTGCAGTACTTC | CATRLAGVYVQYF
few | TRBJ2-7 | TRBV11-2 | . | TGTGCCAGCAGCTTACGCCGGGAGCAGTACTTC | CASSLRREQYF
. | TRBJ1-3 | TRBV15 | . | TGTGCCACCAGCAGAGTCGGCGGACGACTTTCCTCTGGAAACACCATATATTTT | CATSRVGGRLSSGNTIYF
many | TRBJ2-3 | TRBV20-1 | TRBD2 | TGCAGTGCTAGAGGGGGACTAGCGGGGCGCACAGATACGCAGTATTTT | CSARGGLAGRTDTQYF
many | TRBJ2-1 | TRBV5-1 | TRBD1 | TGCGCCAGCAGCTTGGGCCGGGACAGGGGAGAGTTCTTC | CASSLGRDRGEFF
many | TRBJ1-1 | TRBV7-9 | . | TGTGCCAGCAGCCAAGCCGTCGGGGACACTGAAGCTTTCTTT | CASSQAVGDTEAFF
few | TRBJ1-1 | TRBV20-1 | . | TGCAGTGCTAAAGCCCGGATAGGCACTGAAGCTTTCTTT | CSAKARIGTEAFF
few | TRBJ2-3 | TRBV4-3 | TRBD2 | TGCGCCAGCAGCGTCCTAGCGGGAAGCGGGAATACGCAGTATTTT | CASSVLAGSGNTQYF
many | TRBJ2-5 | TRBV5-1 | TRBD1 | TGCGCCAGCAGCATGGACAGGGTGGAGACCCAGTACTTC | CASSMDRVETQYF
few | TRBJ1-1 | TRBV6-5 | TRBD1 | TGTGCCAGCAGTTACTCGAAGGTGACAGGGGGTCCGAACACTGAAGCTTTCTTT | CASSYSKVTGGPNTEAFF
many | TRBJ2-3 | TRBV29-1 | TRBD1 | TGCAGCGTTGGCGGACAGGGGAGCACAGATACGCAGTATTTT | CSVGGQGSTDTQYF
many | TRBJ1-2 | TRBV28 | . | TGTGCCAGCAGGACCACCGGAGGGGACTATGGCTACACCTTC | CASRTTGGDYGYTF
. | TRBJ1-4 | TRBV4-3 | . | TGCGCCAGCAGCCAAGATGTAATCGGGTCAACTAATGAAAAACTGTTTTTT | CASSQDVIGSTNEKLFF
few | TRBJ1-2 | TRBV3-1 | TRBD1 | TGTGCCAGCAGCCCACCCCCTCGAACAGGGGACTATGGCTACACCTTC | CASSPPPRTGDYGYTF
many | TRBJ2-1 | TRBV12-3/TRBV12-4 | . | TGTGCCAGCAGTTTAGCGGGAGGCACCTACAATGAGCAGTTCTTC | CASSLAGGTYNEQFF
many | TRBJ2-7 | TRBV20-1 | TRBD2 | TGCAGTGCTAGAGATGTCACTAGCGGGAGCTACGAGCAGTACTTC | CSARDVTSGSYEQYF
. | TRBJ2-5 | TRBV4-1 | . | TGCGCCAGCAGCCAGGAACATATACTAGAGACCCAGTACTTC | CASSQEHILETQYF
. | TRBJ2-3 | TRBV12-3/TRBV12-4 | TRBD2 | TGTGCCAGCAGTTTGGGAGGGTCGAAAGATACGCAGTATTTT | CASSLGGSKDTQYF
. | TRBJ2-1 | TRBV12-3/TRBV12-4 | . | TGTGCCAGCAGTTTCCTTTATTCCGCCTACAATGAGCAGTTCTTC | CASSFLYSAYNEQFF